This T cell receptor (beta chain) was documented in a study of monozygotic twins with inflammatory bowel disease. Study-wide results and limits: Relative to healthy twins, IBD patients had fewer clonotypes in common with others, a gap that was especially apparent with disease activity. A reduction in TCRbeta diversity (inverse Simpson) was seen in IBD patients relative to healthy co-twins.

TCRdb reprocessed the 5' RACE reads and keeps a single row for each CDR3 protein, giving no DNA. The sample has about 210,000 distinct CDR3 sequences; the top ten hold around 1.5%. Regarding this clonotype: Its antigen is currently unknown.

This TCR derives from a human donor with ulcerative colitis or Crohn's disease, or a healthy co-twin of an affected twin (not recorded which). Specimen: blood.

The CDR3 sequence: CASSFQGLGYYGYTF. This chain uses TRBV5-1 with TRBJ1-2; TCRdb designates TRBD1, a call that cannot be tested without DNA. Looked up from germline, CDR1 is SGHRS and CDR2 is YFSETQ. The CDR3 sequence is 15 residues long. The whole variable domain, remainder taken from reference TRBV5-1 and TRBJ1-2, is KAGVTQTPRYLIKTRGQQVTLSCSPISGHRSVSWYQQTPGQGLQFLFEYFSETQRNKGNFPGRFSGRQFSNSRSEMNVSTLELGDSALYLCASSFQGLGYYGYTFGSGTRLTVV.